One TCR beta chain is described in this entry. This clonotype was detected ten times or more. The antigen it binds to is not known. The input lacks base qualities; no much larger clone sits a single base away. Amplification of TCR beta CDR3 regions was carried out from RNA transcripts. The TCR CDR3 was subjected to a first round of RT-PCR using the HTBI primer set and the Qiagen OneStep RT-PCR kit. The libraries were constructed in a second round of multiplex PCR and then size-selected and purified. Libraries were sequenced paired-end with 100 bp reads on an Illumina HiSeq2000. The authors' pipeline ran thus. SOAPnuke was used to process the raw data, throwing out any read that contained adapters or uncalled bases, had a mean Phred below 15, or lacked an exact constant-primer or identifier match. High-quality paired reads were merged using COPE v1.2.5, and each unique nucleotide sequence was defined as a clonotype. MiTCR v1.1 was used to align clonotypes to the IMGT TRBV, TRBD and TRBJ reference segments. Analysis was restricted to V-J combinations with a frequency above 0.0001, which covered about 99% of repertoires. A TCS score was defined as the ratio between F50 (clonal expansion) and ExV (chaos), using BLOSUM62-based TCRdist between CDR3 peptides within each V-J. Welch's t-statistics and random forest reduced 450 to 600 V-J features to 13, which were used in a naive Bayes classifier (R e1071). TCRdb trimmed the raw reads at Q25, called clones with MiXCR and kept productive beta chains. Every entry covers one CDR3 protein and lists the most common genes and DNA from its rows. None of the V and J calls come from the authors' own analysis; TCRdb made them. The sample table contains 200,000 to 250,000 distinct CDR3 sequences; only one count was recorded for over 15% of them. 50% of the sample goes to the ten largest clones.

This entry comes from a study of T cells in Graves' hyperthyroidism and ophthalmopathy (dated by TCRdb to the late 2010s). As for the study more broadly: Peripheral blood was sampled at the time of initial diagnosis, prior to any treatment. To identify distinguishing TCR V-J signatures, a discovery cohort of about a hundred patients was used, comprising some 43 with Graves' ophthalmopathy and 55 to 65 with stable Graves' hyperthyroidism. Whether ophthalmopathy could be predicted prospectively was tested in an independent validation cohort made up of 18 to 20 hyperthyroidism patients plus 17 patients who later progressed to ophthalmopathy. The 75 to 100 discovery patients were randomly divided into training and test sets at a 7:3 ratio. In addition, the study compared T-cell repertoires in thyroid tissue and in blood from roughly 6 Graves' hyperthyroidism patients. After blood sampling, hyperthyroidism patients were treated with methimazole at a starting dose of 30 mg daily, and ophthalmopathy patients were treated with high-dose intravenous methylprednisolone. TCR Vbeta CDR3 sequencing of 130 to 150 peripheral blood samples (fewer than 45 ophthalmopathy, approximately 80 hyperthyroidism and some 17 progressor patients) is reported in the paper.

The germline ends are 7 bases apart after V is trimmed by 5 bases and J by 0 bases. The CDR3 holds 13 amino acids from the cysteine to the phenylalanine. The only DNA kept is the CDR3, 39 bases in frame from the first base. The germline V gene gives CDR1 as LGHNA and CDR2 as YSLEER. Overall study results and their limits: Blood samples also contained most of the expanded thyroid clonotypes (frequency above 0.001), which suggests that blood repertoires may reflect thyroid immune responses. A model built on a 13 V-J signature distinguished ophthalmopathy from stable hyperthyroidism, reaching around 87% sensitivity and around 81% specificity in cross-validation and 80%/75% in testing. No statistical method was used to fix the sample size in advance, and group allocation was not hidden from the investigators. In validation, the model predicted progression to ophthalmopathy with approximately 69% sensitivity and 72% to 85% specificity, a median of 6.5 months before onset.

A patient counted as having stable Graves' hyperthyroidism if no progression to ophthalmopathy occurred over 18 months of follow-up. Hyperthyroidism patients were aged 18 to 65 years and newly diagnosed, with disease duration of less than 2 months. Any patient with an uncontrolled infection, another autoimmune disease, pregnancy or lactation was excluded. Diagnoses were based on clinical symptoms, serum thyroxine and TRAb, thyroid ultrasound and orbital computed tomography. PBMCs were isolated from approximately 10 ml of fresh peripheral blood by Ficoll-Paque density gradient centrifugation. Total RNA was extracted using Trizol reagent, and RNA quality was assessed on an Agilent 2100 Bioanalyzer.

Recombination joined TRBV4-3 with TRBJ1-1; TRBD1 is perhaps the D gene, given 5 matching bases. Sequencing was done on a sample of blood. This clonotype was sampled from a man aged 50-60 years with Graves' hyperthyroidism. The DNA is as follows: TGCGCCAGCAGCGGGGGGATGAACACTGAAGCTTTCTTT. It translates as CASSGGMNTEAFF.